This TCR beta chain was obtained from a study of T-cell reconstitution after alpha-beta-depleted transplantation in children. Findings and caveats of the study: Counts and diversity of T cells one year after transplant came mostly from newly produced T cells. About two months after transplant, alpha-beta T cells reportedly came from several hundred expanded graft clones. Recipient T cells and thymic progenitors that survived gave rise to the high TCRbeta diversity observed at day 60 in some patients.

Construction of the TCRbeta library involved unique molecular identifiers. MiXCR was run by TCRdb on the PCR reads, yielding one entry per CDR3 protein. The data hold around 94,000 distinct CDR3 sequences, with roughly 7.1% observed a single time. This clonotype came up a few times. The antigen remains undetermined. Trimming removed 6 bases from V and 1 base from J, with 13 bases in between. This CDR3 spans 15 amino acids. This clonotype was sampled from a boy between 2 and 15 years old with acute lymphoblastic leukemia, due to receive a stem cell transplant. Sequencing used PBMCs, obtained before TCRalphabeta/CD19-depleted stem cell transplant. V and J are TRBV12-3 or TRBV12-4 and TRBJ1-5; tentative D call: TRBD1 (5 bases). CDR3: CASRRGGLSNQPQHF. The CDR3 nucleotides are TGTGCCAGCAGGAGGGGCGGACTAAGCAATCAGCCCCAGCATTTT.